These 11 T cell receptor beta chains came from one sample sequenced in a study of shared clonotypes between healthy human individuals. Sequencing used immunoSEQ multiplex PCR; TCRdb keeps in-frame clones, though not all of them. The sample includes 650,000 to 700,000 clones, around 90% of them seen just once. Sequencing input: memory CD8+ T cells from PBMCs. The subset: CD45RO+ cells pooled with CCR7-negative TemRA cells. These receptors were obtained from a man between 18 and 29 years old in good health. Some clones in this sample may be carry-over from other donors' samples.

This chain links TRBV4-1 with TRBJ2-7; D might be TRBD1 (6 bases). V was pared by 5 bases and J by 6 bases, with 20 bases between. Germline V gene data show CDR1 as MGHRA and CDR2 as YSYEKL. This CDR3 spans 15 amino acids. This CDR3 reads CASSRIVWGLGEQYF. CDR3 DNA: TGCGCCAGCAGCAGAATAGTCTGGGGGCTGGGCGAGCAGTACTTC.

The chain links TRBV9 to TRBJ2-5; the D gene is possibly TRBD2 (5 bases). From germline, CDR1 is SGDLS and CDR2 YYNGEE. Trimming stripped 4 bases from V and 4 bases from J, with 14 bases between. The CDR3 spans 14 residues. As DNA, the CDR3 is TGTGCCAGCAGCCCCCCTGGCGGGCGAGAGACCCAGTACTTC. Protein sequence: CASSPPGGRETQYF.

This chain joins TRBV5-1 and TRBJ2-4; D call uncertain. The CDR3 totals 16 residues. Deletions cut 2 bases from V and 0 bases from J, with 12 bases between. The V gene's germline CDR1 is SGHRS and CDR2 YFSETQ. This CDR3 reads CASSFAVTVAKNIQYF. In nucleotides, the CDR3 is TGCGCCAGCAGCTTCGCGGTGACTGTAGCCAAAAACATTCAGTACTTC.

This sequence joins TRBV7-3 and TRBJ2-7; TRBD1 agrees at 12 bases. The trim removed 0 bases at V and 6 bases at J, leaving 3 bases unmatched. The CDR3 extends over 15 amino acids. Looked up from germline, CDR1 is SGHTA and CDR2 is FQGTGA. CDR3 sequence reads: CASSLTPGQGAEQYF. CDR3 coding DNA: TGTGCCAGCAGCTTAACACCGGGACAGGGGGCCGAGCAGTACTTC.

This chain uses TRBV10-3 with TRBJ1-1; 7 nucleotides match TRBD1. CDR1 is ENHRY and CDR2 is SYGVKD in the germline V gene. Germline trimming cut 10 bases from V and 5 bases from J; bases unmatched to any gene: 16. CDR3 length equals 15 residues. This CDR3 reads CASRAAGPRGTEAFF. The CDR3 DNA follows: TGTGCCAGCAGGGCCGCCGGGCCCAGGGGGACTGAAGCTTTCTTT.

In nucleotides, the CDR3 is TGTGCCAGCAGTTTCCGATACGGGAGCAATCAGCCCCAGCATTTT. Translated: CASSFRYGSNQPQHF. The chain is built from TRBV27 and TRBJ1-5, with D unresolved. Trimming took 3 bases from V and 1 from J, leaving 10 bases between them. CDR1 is MNHEY and CDR2 is SMNVEV in the germline V gene (reference sequence). This CDR3 has 15 residues.

This sequence joins TRBV28 and TRBJ2-2; D remains ambiguous. CDR1 MDHEN and CDR2 SYDVKM come from the germline V gene. V was shortened by 1 base and J by 0 bases, with 12 bases between the two germline ends. The CDR3 is 17 residues long. As DNA, the CDR3 is TGTGCCAGCAGTTTATTGAGTCTCAACGCGAACACCGGGGAGCTGTTTTTT. This encodes CASSLLSLNANTGELFF.

This chain links TRBV5-4 with TRBJ1-1; perhaps TRBD1 as D (6 bases). CDR1 and CDR2 (germline): SGHNT, YYREEE (reference sequence). V gave up 1 base and J gave up 7 bases, with 26 bases separating them. This CDR3 is 18 amino acids long. CDR3 DNA: TGTGCCAGCAGCTTGAAAAGGGCCCCGACGGGGGCGGATATTGAAGCTTTCTTT. This codes for CASSLKRAPTGADIEAFF.

The chain links TRBV6-6 to TRBJ2-7, with D maybe TRBD2 (6 bases). The CDR3 has 15 residues. With 0 bases removed from V and 13 bases from J, the gap between germline ends came to 22 bases. The V gene's germline CDR1 is MNHNY and CDR2 SVGAGI (reference sequence). The CDR3 DNA reads as TGTGCCAGCAGTTACTCTCTAGGAGGGGACCGCGAGACTTACTTC. It codes for CASSYSLGGDRETYF.

The chain carries TRBV10-2 and TRBJ2-7; D possibly corresponds to TRBD2 (5 bases). V was pared by 8 bases and J by 4 bases, with 9 bases between. This CDR3 is built from 11 residues. Germline V lookup: CDR1 WSHSY, CDR2 SAAADI. The CDR3 nucleotides are TGCGCCAGCGAAAGCGGATACGAGCAGTACTTC. It translates to CASESGYEQYF.

The rearrangement joins TRBV9 to TRBJ2-1; 7 bases are shared with TRBD2. J lost 4 bases, V lost 3 bases, and 13 bases had no gene match. The germline V gene encodes CDR1 SGDLS and CDR2 YYNGEE. The CDR3 is made up of 17 amino acids. The CDR3 here is CASSATRGEERYNEQFF. The CDR3 DNA reads as TGTGCCAGCAGCGCCACCCGGGGGGAGGAAAGGTACAATGAGCAGTTCTTC.